One T cell receptor beta chain is described in this entry. Its target is not known. TCRdb's table, derived via immunoSEQ multiplex PCR, lists solely in-frame clones and lacks some. Among about 110,000 clones listed, around 90% were seen once. These data belong to a study of OX40 agonist ivuxolimab in advanced cancers. Across the study: Checkpoint inhibitors had been given previously to roughly 36% of patients. Findings of the study overall: CD4+ and CD8+ T cells in blood underwent clonal expansion by week 6 at 0.1 to 3.0 mg/kg.

With 3 bases clipped from V and 1 base from J, the junction kept 6 bases outside the gene matches. CDR1 and CDR2 (germline): SGDLS, YYNGEE. CDR3 length: 16 residues. The chain joins TRBV9 to TRBJ1-4, with 7 bases identical to TRBD1. The sample in question was CD4+ or CD8+ T cells sorted from blood, obtained in a trial of the OX40 agonist ivuxolimab. The clonotype originates from an adult with an advanced solid tumor such as melanoma, head and neck, liver or kidney cancer. The CDR3 DNA reads as TGTGCCAGCAGCGGACAGGGAGGAGGAACTAATGAAAAACTGTTTTTT. Translating it yields CASSGQGGGTNEKLFF.